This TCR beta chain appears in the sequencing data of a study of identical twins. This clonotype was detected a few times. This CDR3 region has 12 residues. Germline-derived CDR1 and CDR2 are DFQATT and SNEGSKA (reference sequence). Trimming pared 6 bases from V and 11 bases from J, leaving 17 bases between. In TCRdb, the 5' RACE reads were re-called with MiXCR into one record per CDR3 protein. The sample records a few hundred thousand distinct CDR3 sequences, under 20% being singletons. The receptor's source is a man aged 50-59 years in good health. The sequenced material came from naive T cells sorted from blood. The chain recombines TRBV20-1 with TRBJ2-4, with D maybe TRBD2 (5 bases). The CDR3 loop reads CSADSHMRVQYF. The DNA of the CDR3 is TGCAGTGCCGACTCTCATATGCGGGTTCAGTACTTC.